This passage covers 18 T cell receptor beta chains from one sample sequenced in a study of blood T cells in healthy people across ages (dated by TCRdb to between 2015 and 2016). Receptor libraries were prepared by 5' RACE. Data came from an Illumina HiSeq 2500. A second PCR of 7 to 11 cycles was run with a J-beta primer mix and a sample-barcoded 5' primer. TCRdb redid the processing of the public reads, applying fastp at Q25 and MiXCR, and retained in-frame beta chains. Each CDR3 protein gets just one entry, which takes the most common genes and DNA from the rows behind it. This sample comprises about 1.8 million distinct CDR3 sequences, about 50% of them detected only once. In total, the top ten clones hold less than 2.5% of the sample. The specimen was blood. Source of these receptors: a woman aged 40 to 50 in good health.

The V gene is TRBV7-3, the J gene TRBJ2-5; D uncertain. The V and J ends lost 5 bases and 2 bases respectively, with 12 bases between them. The CDR3 covers 14 residues. Germline values: CDR1 SGHTA, CDR2 FQGTGA. The CDR3 DNA reads TGTGCCAGCAGCCCCGCCAGCAGGCAAGAGACCCAGTACTTC. Translation gives CASSPASRQETQYF.

This clonotype was observed a handful of times. The chain links TRBV4-2 to TRBJ1-2; D unresolved. The CDR3 is 15 residues long. Germline values: CDR1 LGHNA, CDR2 YNFKEQ. Deletions cut 0 bases from V and 4 bases from J, with 12 bases between. CDR3 in amino acids: CASSQDLAGVYGYTF. DNA for the CDR3: TGTGCCAGCAGCCAAGACCTCGCGGGAGTCTATGGCTACACCTTC.

The CDR3 is CASSLDILMNSPLHF. CDR3 coding DNA: TGTGCCAGCAGCTTGGACATACTGATGAATTCACCCCTCCACTTT. J is TRBJ1-6 and V is TRBV5-5; D is unresolved. This CDR3 region has 15 residues. V dropped 0 bases and J dropped 7 bases, with 11 bases sitting between them. Germline CDR1 reads SGHKS; CDR2 reads YYEKEE (reference sequence). Based on the CDR3 plus reference TRBV5-5 and TRBJ1-6, the full variable domain is DAGVTQSPTHLIKTRGQQVTLRCSPISGHKSVSWYQQVLGQGPQFIFQYYEKEERGRGNFPDRFSARQFPNYSSELNVNALLLGDSALYLCASSLDILMNSPLHFGNGTRLTVT.

This chain links TRBV6-2 or TRBV6-3 with TRBJ2-1; possible D gene TRBD1, 6 bases. The V and J ends lost 2 bases and 9 bases respectively, with 14 bases between them. The germline CDR1 and CDR2 sequences are MNHEY and SVGEGT. The CDR3 is made up of 14 amino acids. The CDR3 DNA reads as TGTGCCAGCAGTTACCATCGGGACATAGGTGAGCAGTTCTTC. Its translation is CASSYHRDIGEQFF.

V and J are TRBV6-1 and TRBJ2-4; D not resolved. V was shortened by 6 bases and J by 0 bases, with 21 bases between the two germline ends. CDR3 length: 18 amino acids. Germline lookup yields CDR1 MNHNS and CDR2 SASEGT. The CDR3 sequence: CASSLRPGGLLAKNIQYF. For the CDR3, the DNA is TGTGCCAGCAGCCTCAGACCTGGCGGTCTCTTAGCCAAAAACATTCAGTACTTC.

This clonotype has more than one count but fewer than ten. The CDR3 nucleotides read TGCAGCGCACCACAGGTCTCTGGGGCCAACGTCCTGACTTTC. Translated, it gives CSAPQVSGANVLTF. The chain uses TRBV29-1 and TRBJ2-6; tentatively, D is TRBD1 (5 bases). V lost 7 bases to trimming and J lost 0 bases, with 10 bases between them. Germline V gene data show CDR1 as SQVTM and CDR2 as ANQGSEA. CDR3 length: 14 residues.

The chain employs TRBV7-8 and TRBJ1-6, with unresolved D. CDR3 size: 15 residues. CDR1 is SGHVS, CDR2 FQNEAQ, per germline. V was pared by 5 bases and J by 8 bases, with 16 bases between. The CDR3 region is CASSRSTPMDSPLHF. As DNA, the CDR3 is TGTGCCAGCAGCCGCTCGACACCTATGGATTCACCCCTCCACTTT. Together with reference TRBV7-8 and TRBJ1-6, the CDR3 gives the full variable domain: GAGVSQSPRYKVAKRGQDVALRCDPISGHVSLFWYQQALGQGPEFLTYFQNEAQLDKSGLPSDRFFAERPEGSVSTLKIQRTQQEDSAVYLCASSRSTPMDSPLHFGNGTRLTVT.

A remark on this clonotype: An end of the junction differs from the germline gene, which may be a read error. The CDR3 DNA reads as TGCAATGCTAGGGAGGATGGACAGTTAAATGAGCAGTTCTTC. Translation: CNAREDGQLNEQFF. The genes are TRBV20-1 and TRBJ2-1; D could derive from TRBD1 or TRBD2 (6 bases each). The CDR3 extends over 14 amino acids. The germline gives CDR1 DFQATT, CDR2 SNEGSKA (reference sequence).

This clonotype has only a few counts. The chain couples TRBV7-3 to TRBJ2-3; the D gene could be TRBD1 or TRBD2 (6 bases each). The CDR3 spans 15 residues. The germline gives CDR1 SGHTA, CDR2 FQGTGA. V gave up 2 bases and J gave up 2 bases, with 11 bases separating them. In nucleotides, the CDR3 is TGTGCCAGCAGCTTAGCGGGACACATCACAGATACGCAGTATTTT. It specifies CASSLAGHITDTQYF.

V is TRBV6-2 or TRBV6-3 and J is TRBJ2-5; D tentatively reads TRBD1 or TRBD2 (5 bases each). The CDR3 has 17 residues. Trimming cost V 4 bases and J 11 bases, with 29 bases left between them. Germline V gives CDR1 MNHEY, CDR2 SVGEGT. This CDR3 is CASSFEVPAREIGEQYF. DNA of the CDR3: TGTGCCAGCAGTTTTGAGGTCCCGGCCAGGGAGATTGGGGAGCAGTACTTC.

This clonotype was recorded many times. A read error may account for a junction end that differs from germline. V usage is TRBV4-3 and J usage is TRBJ2-5, with D perhaps matching TRBD2 (7 bases). The CDR3 loop spans 14 amino acids. Per the germline V gene, CDR1 is LGHNA and CDR2 is YSLEER. The CDR3 sequence: CASSQGGAGETQYF. The CDR3 bases are TGTGCCAGCAGCCAAGGGGGGGCCGGAGAGACCCAGTACTTC.

The rearrangement joins TRBV3-1 to TRBJ2-3; D is perhaps TRBD2 (6 bases). V lost 2 bases and J 3 bases, leaving 12 bases between the germline ends. Germline V gene sequence: CDR1 LGHDT, CDR2 YNNKEL (reference sequence). This CDR3 has 15 residues. CDR3 in DNA: TGTGCCAGCAGCCAATTTAATCGGGGGACAGATACGCAGTATTTT. It codes for CASSQFNRGTDTQYF.

This chain connects TRBV5-5 to TRBJ2-2; possibly TRBD2 for D (6 bases). V lost 0 bases, J lost 0 bases, and 6 bases lay in between. Germline V gene data show CDR1 as SGHKS and CDR2 as YYEKEE (reference sequence). There are 15 residues in the CDR3. The CDR3 here is CASSLAGANTGELFF. In DNA form, the CDR3 reads TGTGCCAGCAGCTTGGCGGGGGCGAACACCGGGGAGCTGTTTTTT.

The rearrangement joins TRBV7-9 to TRBJ1-1; D gene ambiguous. Germline CDR1 and CDR2: SEHNR and FQNEAQ (reference sequence). The CDR3 runs 16 residues. V was pared by 1 base and J by 1 base, with 13 bases between. As DNA, the CDR3 is TGTGCCAGCAGCTTAGTTGCGGCCTCCCAGAACACTGAAGCTTTCTTT. It encodes CASSLVAASQNTEAFF.

This clonotype showed up just a few times. J is TRBJ2-7 and V is TRBV18; D possibly corresponds to TRBD1 (6 bases). The CDR3 spans 15 residues. Per the germline V gene, CDR1 is KGHSH and CDR2 is LQKENI. The germline V and J ends were trimmed by 4 bases and 0 bases, with 13 bases remaining between them. The CDR3 nucleotides read TGTGCCAGCTCACGGGGGACAACTAGCTCCTACGAGCAGTACTTC. It specifies CASSRGTTSSYEQYF. Combining the CDR3 with reference TRBV18 and TRBJ2-7 gives the whole variable domain NAGVMQNPRHLVRRRGQEARLRCSPMKGHSHVYWYRQLPEEGLKFMVYLQKENIIDESGMPKERFSAEFPKEGPSILRIQQVVRGDSAAYFCASSRGTTSSYEQYFGPGTRLTVT.

CDR3 in amino acids: CASSSVGGHYGYTF. Here the CDR3 DNA reads TGTGCCAGCAGCTCCGTGGGGGGGCACTATGGCTACACCTTC. This chain links TRBV27 with TRBJ1-2, with D perhaps matching TRBD1 (6 bases). Trimming shortened V by 6 bases and J by 3 bases, and 14 bases separated the two germline ends. The CDR3 loop spans 14 amino acids. Germline lookup yields CDR1 MNHEY and CDR2 SMNVEV (reference sequence).

The chain joins TRBV6-2 or TRBV6-3 to TRBJ2-1; 10 bases fit TRBD2. The CDR3 is 15 residues long. V shed 3 bases, J shed 6 bases, and the junction held 5 bases outside the gene matches. CDR1 is MNHEY, CDR2 SVGEGT, per germline. In nucleotides, the CDR3 is TGTGCCAGCAGTTATCAAGCGGGGGGGCGCAATGAGCAGTTCTTC. Protein product: CASSYQAGGRNEQFF.

A few counts support this clonotype. The chain links TRBV7-3 to TRBJ2-1, with 9 nucleotides matching TRBD2. The CDR3 length is 14 residues. The junction had 5 bases not matched to a gene; V was cut back by 6 bases and J by 5 bases. Germline V gives CDR1 SGHTA, CDR2 FQGTGA. The CDR3 region is CASSRAGGHNEQFF. DNA of the CDR3: TGTGCCAGCAGTCGAGCGGGGGGACACAATGAGCAGTTCTTC.